The TCR beta chain under discussion was sequenced for a study of control samples from healthy donors and cancer patients. The V gene lost 2 bases and the J gene lost 1 base, with 11 bases spanning the gap. This CDR3 has 15 amino acids. Germline assignment: CDR1 SEHNR and CDR2 FQNEAQ (reference sequence). Profiling relied on immunoSEQ multiplex PCR, and the TCRdb table lists in-frame clones only, not all of them. This sample carries roughly 120,000 clones, around 87% of them seen once, and the ten largest clones take roughly 3.5%. The gene calls are TRBV7-9 and TRBJ1-2; D possibly corresponds to TRBD1 (5 bases). This clonotype was obtained from a woman aged 55-70 years with lung cancer. The sequencing input was PBMCs. CDR3 nucleotides: TGTGCCAGCAGCTTATCCACCGACAGTAACTATGGCTACACCTTC. Protein: CASSLSTDSNYGYTF.